Reported below is one TCR beta chain. Its antigen is currently unknown. This CDR3 is built from 16 residues. Germline V lookup: CDR1 MGHDK, CDR2 SYGVNS. With V trimmed by 1 base and J by 4 bases, 8 bases remained unmatched. This entry is derived from a study of shared clonotypes between healthy human individuals. The wider study: The composition of the donors was a couple of women and three men aged 18 to 49.

Study-wide findings and caveats: Clonotype sharing among the donors was expected to vary with sequencing depth.

Data came from immunoSEQ multiplex PCR; TCRdb stores just in-frame clones and leaves some out. The sample yields about 110,000 clones, around 71% seen once. The TCR originated in a woman aged 25-40 years in good health. The sample consisted of memory CD8+ T cells sorted from blood. Sample subset: CD45RO+ cells pooled with CCR7-negative TemRA cells. The chain employs TRBV25-1 and TRBJ2-3, with TRBD1 matching over 7 bases. The chain's CDR3 is CASSELGGTDPDTQYF. The CDR3 DNA is TGTGCCAGCAGTGAATTAGGTGGGACAGATCCAGATACGCAGTATTTT. Variable domain in full (rest from reference TRBV25-1 and TRBJ2-3): EADIYQTPRYLVIGTGKKITLECSQTMGHDKMYWYQQDPGMELHLIHYSYGVNSTEKGDLSSESTVSRIRTEHFPLTLESARPSHTSQYLCASSELGGTDPDTQYFGPGTRLTVL.